This T cell receptor (beta chain) was captured in a study of T cell responses to AZD1222 COVID-19 vaccine. Broader study findings: Spike was spanned by vaccine-associated CD4 TCRs, which were dominant at 160-218 and 743-854. Baseline seropositives among AZD1222 recipients totaled only five or six. Spike-specific TCR breadth and depth rose after two AZD1222 doses.

In the case of this clone: The antigen remains undetermined.

This table comes from immunoSEQ multiplex PCR, and its TCRdb copy is limited to in-frame clones, with some not included. Seen here are under 150,000 clones, 85% to 95% observed once, and the top ten hold roughly 1.5%. From germline, CDR1 is MNHEY and CDR2 SVGAGI. The CDR3 is 15 residues long. V lost 6 bases to trimming and J lost 2 bases; unmatched junction nucleotides: 3. Sequencing used peripheral blood, obtained 28 days after the second AZD1222 dose. This receptor was taken from an adult who received the AZD1222 COVID-19 vaccine. The genes are TRBV6-5 and TRBJ1-3; 11 nucleotides line up with TRBD1. CDR3 in DNA: TGTGCCAGCAGACCGGGACAGGGGGCTGGAAACACCATATATTTT. Its protein is CASRPGQGAGNTIYF.